These T cell receptor beta chains were read from a single sample in a study of OX40 agonist ivuxolimab in advanced cancers. Assay used: immunoSEQ multiplex PCR; TCRdb lists only in-frame clones, some missing. The sample consists of under 100,000 clones, about 91% of them appearing once. This specimen was CD4+ or CD8+ T cells sorted from blood, taken in a trial of the OX40 agonist ivuxolimab. Receptors originate from an adult with an advanced solid tumor such as melanoma, head and neck, liver or kidney cancer. The CDR3 runs from the conserved cysteine through the conserved F or W. A D gene is named only where the DNA matches it firmly. The size entry is marked missing in some rows and otherwise reads once, few, many or a size class.

CDR3 DNA: TGTGCCAGCCGGTTGACAGTAGCCAAAAACATTCAGTACTTC; CDR3 protein: CASRLTVAKNIQYF; CDR3 length: 14; D gene: NA; J gene: TRBJ2-4; clone size: NA; V gene: TRBV2
CDR3 DNA: TGTGCCAGCAGTTCCCCGATAGCCTCAGGGGAGACCCAGTACTTC; CDR3 protein: CASSSPIASGETQYF; CDR3 length: 15; D gene: NA; J gene: TRBJ2-5; clone size: NA; V gene: TRBV6-6
CDR3 DNA: TGTGCCAGCAGCTCTTTCATTTCTGAGACCCAGTACTTC; CDR3 protein: CASSSFISETQYF; CDR3 length: 13; D gene: NA; J gene: TRBJ2-5; clone size: NA; V gene: TRBV27
CDR3 DNA: TGCGCCAGCAGCCCCGTAGCGGGAGGTTTTACAGATACGCAGTATTTT; CDR3 protein: CASSPVAGGFTDTQYF; CDR3 length: 16; D gene: TRBD2; J gene: TRBJ2-3; clone size: NA; V gene: TRBV5-1
CDR3 DNA: TGCGCCAGCAGCCTTTACCCGGAGATGAACACTGAAGCTTTCTTT; CDR3 protein: CASSLYPEMNTEAFF; CDR3 length: 15; D gene: NA; J gene: TRBJ1-1; clone size: NA; V gene: TRBV5-1
CDR3 DNA: TGTGCCAGCAGCTCTCAGTTGGCCAATGAGCAGTTCTTC; CDR3 protein: CASSSQLANEQFF; CDR3 length: 13; D gene: NA; J gene: TRBJ2-1; clone size: NA; V gene: TRBV5-4
CDR3 DNA: TGTGCCAGCAGCGCCCCACTAAGCTACGAGCAGTACTTC; CDR3 protein: CASSAPLSYEQYF; CDR3 length: 13; D gene: NA; J gene: TRBJ2-7; clone size: NA; V gene: TRBV9
CDR3 DNA: TGTGCCAGCAGTCTACAGGGATCCTACGAGCAGTACTTC; CDR3 protein: CASSLQGSYEQYF; CDR3 length: 13; D gene: NA; J gene: TRBJ2-7; clone size: once; V gene: TRBV28
CDR3 DNA: TGTGCCAGCAGCTTGGGCGCGGGTCGACCGGATACGCAGTATTTT; CDR3 protein: CASSLGAGRPDTQYF; CDR3 length: 15; D gene: NA; J gene: TRBJ2-3; clone size: NA; V gene: TRBV5-5
CDR3 DNA: TGTGCCAGCAGCCAATCAGGACAGGGAGAAAGACTCCTCCACTTT; CDR3 protein: CASSQSGQGERLLHF; CDR3 length: 15; D gene: TRBD1; J gene: TRBJ1-6; clone size: NA; V gene: TRBV16
CDR3 DNA: TGTGCCAGCAGTGAATCGTCGGGGCTATATGGCTACACCTTC; CDR3 protein: CASSESSGLYGYTF; CDR3 length: 14; D gene: NA; J gene: TRBJ1-2; clone size: NA; V gene: TRBV2
CDR3 DNA: TGCGCCAGCAGCCTTCCGGGACTACAAAAAGATACGCAGTATTTT; CDR3 protein: CASSLPGLQKDTQYF; CDR3 length: 15; D gene: TRBD2; J gene: TRBJ2-3; clone size: NA; V gene: TRBV5-1
CDR3 DNA: TGTGCCAGTAGTATTGGACAGGGGGTCACTCCTAACTATGGCTACACCTTC; CDR3 protein: CASSIGQGVTPNYGYTF; CDR3 length: 17; D gene: TRBD1; J gene: TRBJ1-2; clone size: NA; V gene: TRBV19
CDR3 DNA: TGTGCCAGCAGCTTTGGCGGGAGGGGGGAGACCCAGTACTTC; CDR3 protein: CASSFGGRGETQYF; CDR3 length: 14; D gene: TRBD2; J gene: TRBJ2-5; clone size: NA; V gene: TRBV7-6
CDR3 DNA: TGTGCCAGCACCGGGGTGGGTGGCTACACCTTC; CDR3 protein: CASTGVGGYTF; CDR3 length: 11; D gene: NA; J gene: TRBJ1-2; clone size: NA; V gene: TRBV27
CDR3 DNA: TGTGCCAGCAGTGTAAGGGGGGCTAGCACAGATACGCAGTATTTT; CDR3 protein: CASSVRGASTDTQYF; CDR3 length: 15; D gene: NA; J gene: TRBJ2-3; clone size: few; V gene: TRBV2
CDR3 DNA: TGCGCCAGCAGTGAGTCTACAGGGCTGGCTGAGCAGTTCTTC; CDR3 protein: CASSESTGLAEQFF; CDR3 length: 14; D gene: NA; J gene: TRBJ2-1; clone size: NA; V gene: TRBV10-1
CDR3 DNA: TGTGCCAGTAGTTCTTGGGAGACTCTTCCGGGGGATGAGCAGTTCTTC; CDR3 protein: CASSSWETLPGDEQFF; CDR3 length: 16; D gene: NA; J gene: TRBJ2-1; clone size: NA; V gene: TRBV19
CDR3 DNA: TGTGCCTGGAGTGTTATGGACTATGGCTACACCTTC; CDR3 protein: CAWSVMDYGYTF; CDR3 length: 12; D gene: NA; J gene: TRBJ1-2; clone size: NA; V gene: TRBV30
CDR3 DNA: TGTGCCAGCCGACTAGCGGCCGAAGATACGCAGTATTTT; CDR3 protein: CASRLAAEDTQYF; CDR3 length: 13; D gene: TRBD2; J gene: TRBJ2-3; clone size: NA; V gene: TRBV7-9
CDR3 DNA: TGCGCCAGCAGCCTCCCCGGGCGCTACGAGCAGTACTTC; CDR3 protein: CASSLPGRYEQYF; CDR3 length: 13; D gene: NA; J gene: TRBJ2-7; clone size: NA; V gene: TRBV4-1
CDR3 DNA: TGTGCCAGCAGCCCTCCTCCACAAACCACTGAGCAGTTCTTC; CDR3 protein: CASSPPPQTTEQFF; CDR3 length: 14; D gene: NA; J gene: TRBJ2-1; clone size: NA; V gene: TRBV9
CDR3 DNA: TGCAAAACAGGGGGGGACTACAATGAGCAGTTCTTC; CDR3 protein: CKTGGDYNEQFF; CDR3 length: 12; D gene: NA; J gene: TRBJ2-1; clone size: NA; V gene: TRBV29-1
CDR3 DNA: TGTGCCAGTAGTCCGGGCGAGGCGGAGTCGAGAGAGACCCAGTACTTC; CDR3 protein: CASSPGEAESRETQYF; CDR3 length: 16; D gene: NA; J gene: TRBJ2-5; clone size: NA; V gene: TRBV19
CDR3 DNA: TGTGCCTGGAGTCCCAGTGGAGGTCAGCCCCAGCATTTT; CDR3 protein: CAWSPSGGQPQHF; CDR3 length: 13; D gene: NA; J gene: TRBJ1-5; clone size: once; V gene: TRBV30
CDR3 DNA: TGTGCCAGCAGCAAAGGGGATAATGTCATGAACACTGAAGCTTTCTTT; CDR3 protein: CASSKGDNVMNTEAFF; CDR3 length: 16; D gene: NA; J gene: TRBJ1-1; clone size: NA; V gene: TRBV7-9
CDR3 DNA: TGTGCCAGTAGTATCGGGTACGAGCAGTACTTC; CDR3 protein: CASSIGYEQYF; CDR3 length: 11; D gene: NA; J gene: TRBJ2-7; clone size: NA; V gene: TRBV19
CDR3 DNA: TGTGCCAGCAGTTCAGGACAGGGAAGCAATCAGCCCCAGCATTTT; CDR3 protein: CASSSGQGSNQPQHF; CDR3 length: 15; D gene: TRBD1; J gene: TRBJ1-5; clone size: NA; V gene: TRBV28
CDR3 DNA: TGTGCCAGCAGCTTGGGACAGTTCCTATCTGAAGCTTTCTTT; CDR3 protein: CASSLGQFLSEAFF; CDR3 length: 14; D gene: NA; J gene: TRBJ1-1; clone size: NA; V gene: TRBV5-6
CDR3 DNA: TGTGCCAGCAGCTCCACTAGCGGGAGGGCCGGGGAGCTGTTTTTT; CDR3 protein: CASSSTSGRAGELFF; CDR3 length: 15; D gene: TRBD2; J gene: TRBJ2-2; clone size: NA; V gene: TRBV7-2
CDR3 DNA: TGCGCCAGCAGCTTGACAGTCTCTGGGGCCAACGTCCTGACTTTC; CDR3 protein: CASSLTVSGANVLTF; CDR3 length: 15; D gene: NA; J gene: TRBJ2-6; clone size: NA; V gene: TRBV5-1
CDR3 DNA: TGTGCCACGCGAGCAGGGCGGACACAAGAGACCCAGTACTTC; CDR3 protein: CATRAGRTQETQYF; CDR3 length: 14; D gene: NA; J gene: TRBJ2-5; clone size: once; V gene: TRBV10-3
CDR3 DNA: TGTGCCATCAGTGGGAAGGGACGGAGCTCTGGAAACACCATATATTTT; CDR3 protein: CAISGKGRSSGNTIYF; CDR3 length: 16; D gene: NA; J gene: TRBJ1-3; clone size: NA; V gene: TRBV10-3
CDR3 DNA: TGTGCCAGTAGGGAGCTACAGGTTTATTCCGCTGGGGCCAACGTCCTGACTTTC; CDR3 protein: CASRELQVYSAGANVLTF; CDR3 length: 18; D gene: NA; J gene: TRBJ2-6; clone size: NA; V gene: TRBV19
CDR3 DNA: TGTGCCAGCAGCCAGGACAGCGGGAGGTATGGCTACACCTTC; CDR3 protein: CASSQDSGRYGYTF; CDR3 length: 14; D gene: NA; J gene: TRBJ1-2; clone size: NA; V gene: TRBV4-2
CDR3 DNA: TGTGCCAGCAGTGAAGCGGGGACAGGAAGCTCTGGGGCCAACGTCCTGACTTTC; CDR3 protein: CASSEAGTGSSGANVLTF; CDR3 length: 18; D gene: TRBD1; J gene: TRBJ2-6; clone size: NA; V gene: TRBV6-1
CDR3 DNA: TGCAGCGCACAGGGACAGGGTATGGAAAAACTGTTTTTT; CDR3 protein: CSAQGQGMEKLFF; CDR3 length: 13; D gene: TRBD1; J gene: TRBJ1-4; clone size: NA; V gene: TRBV29-1